This entry describes one T cell receptor (beta chain). Study processing details: Counts of nucleated cells, estimated from reference gene primer amplification, were obtained. Assay used: immunoSEQ multiplex PCR; TCRdb lists only in-frame clones, some missing. The V and J calls and clone size come from that table; D and trimming were worked out from the DNA. This table holds about 460,000 clones, 70% to 90% found once. The CDR3 runs 15 residues. Germline-derived CDR1 and CDR2 are SGHDT and YYEEEE. Trimming left V 1 base short and J 2 bases short, with 12 bases between. The data were taken from a study of blood T cell repertoires in COVID-19. Study summary: The United States, Italy and Spain provided the acute and convalescent COVID-19 samples. The cDNA or gDNA used as material had been derived from T cells, B-cell-depleted T cells, or PBMCs.

The receptor was derived from a woman in her fifties or sixties who had recovered from COVID-19. Material: PBMCs or T cells enriched from blood (not recorded which). This chain links TRBV5-6 with TRBJ1-2, with D unresolved. The CDR3 loop reads CASSLHFALNYGYTF. CDR3 DNA sequence: TGTGCCAGCAGCTTGCACTTCGCACTCAACTATGGCTACACCTTC.